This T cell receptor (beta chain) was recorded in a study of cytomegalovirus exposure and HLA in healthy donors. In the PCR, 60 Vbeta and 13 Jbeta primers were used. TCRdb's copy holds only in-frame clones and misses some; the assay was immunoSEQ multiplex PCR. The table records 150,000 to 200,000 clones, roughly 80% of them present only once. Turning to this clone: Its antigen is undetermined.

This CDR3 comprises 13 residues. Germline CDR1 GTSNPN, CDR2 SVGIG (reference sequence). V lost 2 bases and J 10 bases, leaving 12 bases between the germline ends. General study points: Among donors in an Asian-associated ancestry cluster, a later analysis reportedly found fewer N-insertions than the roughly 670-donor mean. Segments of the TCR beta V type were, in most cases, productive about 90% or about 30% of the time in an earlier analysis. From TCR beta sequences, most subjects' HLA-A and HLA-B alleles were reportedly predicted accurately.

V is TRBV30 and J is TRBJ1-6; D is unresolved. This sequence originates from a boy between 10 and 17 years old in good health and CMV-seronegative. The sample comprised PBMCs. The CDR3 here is CAWSLGMNSPLHF. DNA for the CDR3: TGTGCCTGGAGTCTCGGGATGAACTCACCCCTCCACTTT.